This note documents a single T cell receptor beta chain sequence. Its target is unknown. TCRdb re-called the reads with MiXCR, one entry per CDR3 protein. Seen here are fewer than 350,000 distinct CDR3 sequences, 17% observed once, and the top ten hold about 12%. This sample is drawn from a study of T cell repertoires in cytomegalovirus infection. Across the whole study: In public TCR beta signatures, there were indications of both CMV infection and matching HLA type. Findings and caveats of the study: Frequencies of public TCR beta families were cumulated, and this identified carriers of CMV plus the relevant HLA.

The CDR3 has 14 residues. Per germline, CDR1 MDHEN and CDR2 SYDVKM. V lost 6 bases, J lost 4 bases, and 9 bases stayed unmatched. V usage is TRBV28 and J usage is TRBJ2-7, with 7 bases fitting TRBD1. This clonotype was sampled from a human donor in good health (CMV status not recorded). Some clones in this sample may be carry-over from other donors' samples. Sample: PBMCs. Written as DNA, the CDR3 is TGTGCCAGCAGGAATCCCGACAGGGCGTACGAGCAGTACTTC. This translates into CASRNPDRAYEQYF.